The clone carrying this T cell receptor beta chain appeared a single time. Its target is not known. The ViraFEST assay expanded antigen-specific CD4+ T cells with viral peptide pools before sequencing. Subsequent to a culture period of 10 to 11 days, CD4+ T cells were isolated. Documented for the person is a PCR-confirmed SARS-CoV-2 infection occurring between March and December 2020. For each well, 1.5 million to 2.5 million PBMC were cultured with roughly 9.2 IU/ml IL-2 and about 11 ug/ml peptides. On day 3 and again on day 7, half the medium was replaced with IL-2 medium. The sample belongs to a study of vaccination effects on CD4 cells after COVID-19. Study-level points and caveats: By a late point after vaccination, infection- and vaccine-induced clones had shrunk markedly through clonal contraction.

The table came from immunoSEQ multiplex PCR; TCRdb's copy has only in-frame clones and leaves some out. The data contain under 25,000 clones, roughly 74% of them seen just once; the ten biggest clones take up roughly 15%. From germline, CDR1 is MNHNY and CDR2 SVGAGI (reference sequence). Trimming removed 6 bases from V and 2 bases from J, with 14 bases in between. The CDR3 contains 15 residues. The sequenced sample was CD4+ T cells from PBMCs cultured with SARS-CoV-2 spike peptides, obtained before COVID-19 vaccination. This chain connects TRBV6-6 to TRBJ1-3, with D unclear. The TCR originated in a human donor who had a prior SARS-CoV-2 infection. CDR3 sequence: CASRTAGDTGNTIYF. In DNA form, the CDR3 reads TGTGCCAGCAGGACTGCAGGAGACACTGGAAACACCATATATTTT.